This T cell receptor (beta chain) was captured by sequencing in a study of CD8 T cells in Susac syndrome. RNA in amounts of roughly 0.5 to 1 ug was reverse transcribed with random hexamers. TCRdb re-called the immunoSEQ multiplex PCR reads with MiXCR, one entry per CDR3 protein. The sample has hundreds of thousands of distinct CDR3 sequences, about 82% seen once. CDR1 is MNHEY and CDR2 is SMNVEV in the germline V gene (reference sequence). The CDR3 spans 15 residues. V shed 4 bases, J shed 5 bases, and the junction held 10 bases outside the gene matches. The V and J genes are TRBV27 and TRBJ1-1; 7 bases fit TRBD1. This TCR came from a human donor with multiple sclerosis. Material: CD8+ T cells from PBMCs. CDR3 DNA: TGTGCCAGCAGTTCCAAGCTGGACAGGAGGACTGAAGCTTTCTTT. Residues: CASSSKLDRRTEAFF.